The text below deals with one TCR beta chain. Its antigen remains unknown. The CDR3 sequence is 15 residues long. CDR1 is SGDLS, CDR2 YYNGEE, per germline. Trimming removed 4 bases from V and 2 bases from J; junction bases left unmatched: 7. Per the study methods: In the immunoSEQ data, sequences were junction-only and lacked quality scores, so filtering differed. Repertoires were generated with immunoSEQ multiplex PCR, while TCRdb's copy carries only in-frame clones and drops some. V, J and clone size are those of that table, while D and trimming were read from the DNA. The table shows about 2.2 million clones, with about 92% occurring only once. This entry comes from a study of shared clonotypes between healthy human individuals. Naive CD8 populations comprised CD45RO-negative cells positively selected for CCR7, excluding terminally differentiated effector memory CD45RA+ cells. Study results and limitations: Sampling covered blood only; tissue repertoires likely differ.

The sample taken for sequencing was naive CD8+ T cells from PBMCs. The TCR comes from a young man in good health. Some clones in this sample may be carry-over from other donors' samples. The chain couples TRBV9 to TRBJ1-1; 8 bases are a match to TRBD1. The CDR3 sequence: CASSSRQGFNTEAFF. The CDR3 coding sequence is TGTGCCAGCAGCTCTAGACAGGGGTTTAACACTGAAGCTTTCTTT.